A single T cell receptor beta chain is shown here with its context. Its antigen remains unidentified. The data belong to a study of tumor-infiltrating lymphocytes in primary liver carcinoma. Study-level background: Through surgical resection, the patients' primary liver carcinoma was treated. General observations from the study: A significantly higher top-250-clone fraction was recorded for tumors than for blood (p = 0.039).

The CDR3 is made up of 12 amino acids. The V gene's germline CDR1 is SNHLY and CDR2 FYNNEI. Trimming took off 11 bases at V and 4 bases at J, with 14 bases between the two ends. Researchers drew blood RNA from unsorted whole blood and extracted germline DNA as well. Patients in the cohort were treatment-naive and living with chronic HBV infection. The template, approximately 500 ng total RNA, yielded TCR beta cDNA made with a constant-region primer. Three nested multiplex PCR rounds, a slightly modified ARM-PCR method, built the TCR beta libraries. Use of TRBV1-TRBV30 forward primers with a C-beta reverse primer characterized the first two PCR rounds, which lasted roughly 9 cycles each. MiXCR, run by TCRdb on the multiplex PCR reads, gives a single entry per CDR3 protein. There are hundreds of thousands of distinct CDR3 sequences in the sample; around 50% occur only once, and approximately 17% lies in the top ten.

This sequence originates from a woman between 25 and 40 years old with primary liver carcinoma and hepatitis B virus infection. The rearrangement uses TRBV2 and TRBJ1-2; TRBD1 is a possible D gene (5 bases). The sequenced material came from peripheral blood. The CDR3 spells CAGQGPAYGYTF. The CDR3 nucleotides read TGTGCCGGTCAGGGCCCCGCCTATGGCTACACCTTC.